These 10 T cell receptor beta chains were all obtained from the same sample, sequenced in a study of cytomegalovirus exposure and HLA in healthy donors. Both 60 Vbeta primers and 13 Jbeta primers went into the PCR. Some clones are missing from TCRdb's copy, which holds only in-frame ones; the method was immunoSEQ multiplex PCR. The sample lists 160,000 or so clones, 70% to 80% occurring once. Source material: PBMCs. Receptors were obtained from a man aged 30 to 45 in good health and CMV-seronegative.

In this sample, this clone turned up a few times. CDR3 nucleotides: TGTGCCAGCAGCGTCACCCCGGGACAGGGGACCTACGAGCAGTACTTC. The encoded protein is CASSVTPGQGTYEQYF. The chain employs TRBV9 and TRBJ2-7, with 10 bases matching TRBD1. The CDR3 contains 16 residues. Trimming at V came to 2 bases and at J to 2 bases, leaving 7 bases not matched to a gene. Germline lookup yields CDR1 SGDLS and CDR2 YYNGEE.

This clone was detected a few times. The CDR3 is CASSLDSNYGYTF. The CDR3 DNA is TGTGCCAGCAGCTTGGACTCTAACTATGGCTACACCTTC. The V call is TRBV7-2, the J call TRBJ1-2; no clear D gene. The V gene's germline CDR1 is SGHTA and CDR2 FQGNSA. V was clipped by 3 bases and J by 0 bases, with 5 bases between them. The CDR3 runs to 13 residues.

This CDR3 is CASSFFRDNYGYTF. CDR3 nucleotides: TGTGCCAGCAGTTTCTTCCGGGATAACTATGGCTACACCTTC. The V call is TRBV28, the J call TRBJ1-2; no firm D call. The germline gives CDR1 MDHEN, CDR2 SYDVKM. Trimming removed 3 bases at V and 1 base at J, with 9 bases between. CDR3 length: 14 amino acids.

This sequence joins TRBV5-1 and TRBJ1-3; a possible D gene is TRBD1 (6 bases). CDR3 length: 13 amino acids. CDR1 is SGHRS and CDR2 is YFSETQ in the germline V gene. The V and J ends lost 8 bases and 0 bases respectively, with 9 bases between them. The CDR3 loop reads CASQTGSGNTIYF. The DNA of the CDR3 is TGCGCCAGTCAGACAGGCTCTGGAAACACCATATATTTT.

V is TRBV30 and J is TRBJ2-7; 7 bases align to TRBD1. The CDR3 runs to 14 residues. J lost 5 bases, V lost 4 bases, and 11 bases had no gene match. Germline CDR1 GTSNPN, CDR2 SVGIG (reference sequence). CDR3 amino acids: CAWTNTGTEHEQYF. DNA for the CDR3: TGTGCCTGGACCAACACCGGGACAGAGCACGAGCAGTACTTC.

Only a few counts were recorded for this clone. The chain links TRBV21-1 to TRBJ2-2; whether TRBD2, the table's D call, matches the DNA was not checked. TRBV21-1 is a pseudogene locus. The CDR3 is 14 amino acids. CDR3 DNA sequence: TGTGCCAGCAGCAAAGTCGGGAACACCGGGGAGCTGTTTTTT. As protein: CASSKVGNTGELFF.

V usage is TRBV7-2 and J usage is TRBJ2-3; 7 nucleotides line up with TRBD1. V gave up 3 bases and J gave up 4 bases; unmatched junction bases: 4. The CDR3 loop spans 14 amino acids. Germline V gives CDR1 SGHTA, CDR2 FQGNSA. CDR3 loop: CASSFTGAADTQYF. The CDR3 region has the DNA TGTGCCAGCAGCTTTACAGGGGCGGCAGATACGCAGTATTTT.

This rearrangement joins TRBV7-2 to TRBJ2-2; 8 positions agree with TRBD2. This CDR3 region has 15 residues. Trimming took 6 bases from V and 2 from J; bases not matched to a gene: 5. Per germline, CDR1 SGHTA and CDR2 FQGNSA. The DNA of the CDR3 is TGTGCCAGCAGTAGAGGACTAGCTAACACCGGGGAGCTGTTTTTT. Residues: CASSRGLANTGELFF.

The chain carries TRBV7-8 and TRBJ2-7; D gene ambiguous. The V gene lost 0 bases and the J gene lost 6 bases, with 9 bases spanning the gap. CDR3 length equals 13 residues. Germline CDR1 SGHVS, CDR2 FQNEAQ. The CDR3 region is CASSLADTAEQYF. DNA for the CDR3: TGTGCCAGCAGCTTAGCCGACACCGCCGAGCAGTACTTC.

The rearrangement uses TRBV5-1 and TRBJ1-6, with D maybe TRBD1 (6 bases). V lost 4 bases and J 4 bases, leaving 24 bases between the germline ends. Germline CDR1 is SGHRS and CDR2 is YFSETQ. The CDR3 is 19 residues long. In nucleotides, the CDR3 is TGCGCCAGCAGCCGGCACCCGACAGGAGCAACTACTTATAATTCACCCCTCCACTTT. Amino acid sequence: CASSRHPTGATTYNSPLHF.